This passage covers 17 T cell receptor beta chains from one sample sequenced in a study of CD8 T cells in Susac syndrome. After extraction with the RNeasy kit, about 0.45 to 1 ug of the RNA was reverse transcribed using random hexamers. TCRdb re-derived calls from the immunoSEQ multiplex PCR reads in MiXCR, one entry per CDR3 protein. The sample shows some 100,000 distinct CDR3 sequences, roughly 97% of them seen only once. Sequenced material: CD4+ T cells from PBMCs. Every receptor here comes from a human donor in good health.

This clonotype was observed once. The chain recombines TRBV5-1 with TRBJ2-5, with D possibly being TRBD1 or TRBD2 (6 bases each). Germline CDR1 reads SGHRS; CDR2 reads YFSETQ. Trimming shortened V by 2 bases and J by 2 bases, and 10 bases separated the two germline ends. This CDR3 comprises 14 residues. The CDR3 coding sequence is TGCGCCAGCAGCTTAAAGGGGGGACAAGAGACCCAGTACTTC. Protein: CASSLKGGQETQYF. Variable domain in full (rest from reference TRBV5-1 and TRBJ2-5): KAGVTQTPRYLIKTRGQQVTLSCSPISGHRSVSWYQQTPGQGLQFLFEYFSETQRNKGNFPGRFSGRQFSNSRSEMNVSTLELGDSALYLCASSLKGGQETQYFGPGTRLLVL.

The genes are TRBV29-1 and TRBJ1-2, with a possible D match to TRBD1 (5 bases). The CDR3 is made up of 13 amino acids. V was pared by 4 bases and J by 4 bases, with 13 bases between. Germline-derived CDR1 and CDR2 are SQVTM and ANQGSEA. CDR3 nucleotide sequence: TGCAGCGTTGCAGGGAGGTTAAGCTATGGCTACACCTTC. This translates into CSVAGRLSYGYTF.

The V gene is TRBV5-1, the J gene TRBJ2-7; D uncertain. Trimming took 0 bases from V and 2 from J, leaving 9 bases between them. The length of the CDR3 is 14 residues. Looked up from germline, CDR1 is SGHRS and CDR2 is YFSETQ. The chain's CDR3 is CASSLGLSPYEQYF. CDR3 sequence (DNA): TGCGCCAGCAGCTTGGGTCTTAGTCCCTACGAGCAGTACTTC.

The rearrangement joins TRBV7-2 to TRBJ1-2; 10 bases match TRBD1. Looked up from germline, CDR1 is SGHTA and CDR2 is FQGNSA. Trimming at V came to 7 bases and at J to 7 bases, leaving 12 bases not matched to a gene. The CDR3 length is 15 residues. CDR3 coding DNA: TGTGCCAGCACCGATCCGGGACAGGGGATGACTGGCTACACCTTC. Its protein is CASTDPGQGMTGYTF.

CDR3 sequence reads: CASSQKSAVRIQYF. The CDR3 DNA follows: TGTGCCAGCAGCCAGAAATCGGCTGTTCGTATTCAGTACTTC. The chain links TRBV3-1 to TRBJ2-4; no clear D gene. V lost 3 bases and J 10 bases, leaving 16 bases between the germline ends. This CDR3 spans 14 amino acids. Looked up from germline, CDR1 is LGHDT and CDR2 is YNNKEL (reference sequence).

This chain uses TRBV15 with TRBJ2-5; TRBD1 might be the D (5 bases). Germline assignment: CDR1 LNHNV and CDR2 YYDKDF (reference sequence). CDR3 size: 13 residues. V was cut by 1 base and J by 3 bases, with 6 bases left in between. The CDR3: CATSRGREETQYF. In DNA, the CDR3 is TGTGCCACCAGCAGAGGCAGGGAAGAGACCCAGTACTTC.

V and J are TRBV4-1 and TRBJ1-1, with D unclear. Deletions cut 1 base from V and 5 bases from J, with 8 bases between. From germline, CDR1 is MGHRA and CDR2 YSYEKL. The CDR3 sequence is 13 residues long. CDR3 sequence reads: CASSQVGKTEAFF. CDR3 in DNA: TGCGCCAGCAGCCAAGTGGGGAAGACTGAAGCTTTCTTT.

This chain uses TRBV9 with TRBJ2-7; 7 bases map to TRBD2. Germline V gene sequence: CDR1 SGDLS, CDR2 YYNGEE. The CDR3 is 17 residues long. V lost 4 bases and J lost 4; bases outside the gene matches: 17. The CDR3 here is CASSPSAAGVGPYEQYF. The CDR3 nucleotides are TGTGCCAGCAGCCCCTCTGCGGCGGGAGTGGGGCCATACGAGCAGTACTTC.

V usage is TRBV7-3 and J usage is TRBJ2-1; D gene unclear. The germline V gene has CDR1 SGHTA and CDR2 FQGTGA. The ends were cut back, 1 base at V and 3 bases at J, with 1 base in the middle. This CDR3 is 12 amino acids long. The CDR3 DNA is TGTGCCAGCAGCTTAAACTACAATGAGCAGTTCTTC. Protein product: CASSLNYNEQFF.

The chain's CDR3 is CASSSRTGTGSYEQYF. For the CDR3, the DNA is TGTGCCAGCAGTTCACGTACCGGGACAGGGTCCTACGAGCAGTACTTC. The chain combines TRBV27 with TRBJ2-7; 9 nucleotides match TRBD1. This CDR3 is 16 amino acids long. The V gene end was trimmed by 4 bases and the J gene end by 1 base; junction bases not matched to a gene: 8. Germline V gene sequence: CDR1 MNHEY, CDR2 SMNVEV (reference sequence).

The genes are TRBV3-1 and TRBJ2-5; D might be TRBD2 (5 bases). CDR1 is LGHDT and CDR2 is YNNKEL in the germline V gene (reference sequence). This CDR3 contains 17 residues. The germline V and J ends were trimmed by 4 bases and 2 bases, with 20 bases remaining between them. This chain's CDR3 is CASSPGRIVASQETQYF. CDR3 DNA sequence: TGTGCCAGCAGCCCTGGTAGGATCGTAGCGTCTCAAGAGACCCAGTACTTC.

The rearrangement uses TRBV20-1 and TRBJ2-3; D uncertain. Trimming shortened V by 3 bases and J by 4 bases, and 5 bases separated the two germline ends. Germline CDR1 DFQATT, CDR2 SNEGSKA (reference sequence). CDR3 size: 11 residues. The CDR3 nucleotides are TGCAGTGCTAGTGGTGCAGATACGCAGTATTTT. As protein: CSASGADTQYF.

V and J are TRBV20-1 and TRBJ2-5; 8 bases agree with TRBD2. The CDR3 spans 15 residues. The V gene end was trimmed by 3 bases and the J gene end by 5 bases; junction bases not matched to a gene: 11. The V gene's germline CDR1 is DFQATT and CDR2 SNEGSKA (reference sequence). This chain's CDR3 is CSARGASGLQETQYF. CDR3 coding DNA: TGCAGTGCTAGGGGGGCTAGCGGGTTACAGGAGACCCAGTACTTC.

The chain carries TRBV20-1 and TRBJ2-7, with D possibly matching TRBD2 (5 bases). Germline-derived CDR1 and CDR2 are DFQATT and SNEGSKA (reference sequence). This CDR3 spans 14 amino acids. V lost 0 bases to trimming and J lost 5 bases, with 14 bases between them. CDR3 amino acids: CSARDPYAGDEQYF. The CDR3 DNA follows: TGCAGTGCTAGAGATCCCTACGCCGGGGACGAGCAGTACTTC.

The table lists this clonotype with a count of one. The chain has TRBV28 and TRBJ2-3, with D tentatively TRBD2 (5 bases). V gave up 7 bases and J gave up 8 bases, with 16 bases separating them. CDR3 length: 13 residues. Germline loops: CDR1 MDHEN, CDR2 SYDVKM. The CDR3 sequence: CASTPGSGGTQYF. The CDR3 nucleotides read TGTGCCAGCACCCCGGGGAGCGGAGGTACGCAGTATTTT.

The CDR3 bases are TGTGCCAGCAGCTTTCAGGGGATACTGGTGGACTATGGCTACACCTTC. Translated: CASSFQGILVDYGYTF. V is TRBV6-1 and J is TRBJ1-2; perhaps TRBD1 as D (6 bases). V lost 6 bases and J 3 bases, leaving 20 bases between the germline ends. The V gene's germline CDR1 is MNHNS and CDR2 SASEGT. CDR3 length: 16 amino acids.

The J gene is TRBJ1-2, the V gene TRBV5-4; weak D call: TRBD1 (6 bases). The length of the CDR3 is 13 residues. Trimming left V 4 bases short and J 8 bases short, with 15 bases between. Germline CDR1 is SGHNT and CDR2 is YYREEE (reference sequence). The CDR3 nucleotides are TGTGCCAGCAGCCTACAGGGAAGAGAGGGCTACACCTTC. Translating it yields CASSLQGREGYTF.